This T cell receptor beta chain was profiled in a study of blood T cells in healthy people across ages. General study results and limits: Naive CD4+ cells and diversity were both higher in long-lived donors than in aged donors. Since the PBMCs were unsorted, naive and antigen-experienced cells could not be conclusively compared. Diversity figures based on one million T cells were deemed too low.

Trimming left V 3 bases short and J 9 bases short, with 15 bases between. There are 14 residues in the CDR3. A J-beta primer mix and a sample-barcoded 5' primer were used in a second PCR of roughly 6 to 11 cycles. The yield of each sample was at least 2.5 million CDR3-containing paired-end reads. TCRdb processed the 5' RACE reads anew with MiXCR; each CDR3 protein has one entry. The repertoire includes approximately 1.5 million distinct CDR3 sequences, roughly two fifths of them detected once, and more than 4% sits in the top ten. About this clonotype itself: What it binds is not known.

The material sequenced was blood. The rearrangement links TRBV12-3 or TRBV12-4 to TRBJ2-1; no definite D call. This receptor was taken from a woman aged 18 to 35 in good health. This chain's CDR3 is CASSFPAQSFEQFF. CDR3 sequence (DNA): TGTGCCAGCAGTTTTCCGGCCCAATCTTTTGAGCAGTTCTTC.